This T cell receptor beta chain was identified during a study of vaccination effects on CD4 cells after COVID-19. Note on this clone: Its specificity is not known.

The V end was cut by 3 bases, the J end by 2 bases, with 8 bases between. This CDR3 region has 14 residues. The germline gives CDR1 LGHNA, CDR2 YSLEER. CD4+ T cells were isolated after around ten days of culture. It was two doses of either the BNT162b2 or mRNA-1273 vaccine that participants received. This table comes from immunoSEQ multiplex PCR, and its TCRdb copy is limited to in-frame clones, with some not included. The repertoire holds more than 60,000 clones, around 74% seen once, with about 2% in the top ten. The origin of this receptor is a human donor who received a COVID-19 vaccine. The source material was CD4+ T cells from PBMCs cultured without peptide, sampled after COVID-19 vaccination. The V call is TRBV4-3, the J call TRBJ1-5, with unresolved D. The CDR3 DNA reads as TGCGCCAGCAGCCAGGGGTTCGGCAATCAGCCCCAGCATTTT. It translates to CASSQGFGNQPQHF.